These T cell receptor beta chains were read from a single sample in a study of blood T cell repertoires in COVID-19. Sequenced by immunoSEQ multiplex PCR; TCRdb stores in-frame clones only, minus some. The profile covers 30,000 to 40,000 clones, with 85% to 90% appearing a single time and roughly an eighth taken by the ten largest. Sequencing input: peripheral blood. These TCRs come from a human donor with active COVID-19. The donor label of this sample is uncertain. The CDR3 runs from the conserved cysteine through the conserved F or W. The D gene is left open where the match is weak. A clone size is listed for some rows: how often the clone was seen (once, few, many), or a class if it is expanded.

once TRBJ2-1 TRBD2 TRBV3-1/TRBV3-2 CASSPGLAGGPGNEQFF TGTGCCAGCAGCCCGGGACTAGCGGGGGGCCCAGGGAATGAGCAGTTCTTC
NA TRBJ2-7 TRBD2 TRBV3-1/TRBV3-2 CASSYRTSGGYEQYF TGTGCCAGCAGCTACAGGACTAGCGGGGGCTACGAGCAGTACTTC
NA TRBJ2-3 TRBD2 TRBV7-2 CASTGTSGGGSTDTQYF TGTGCCAGCACCGGGACTAGCGGAGGTGGCAGCACAGATACGCAGTATTTT
NA TRBJ1-2 NA TRBV7-9 CASSLVTAYGYTF TGTGCCAGCAGCTTAGTGACAGCCTATGGCTACACCTTC
few TRBJ1-1 TRBD1 TRBV7-3 CASRKTGSTEAFF TGTGCCAGCAGAAAGACAGGGTCCACTGAAGCTTTCTTT
NA TRBJ2-7 NA TRBV27 CASSKMQTGLEQYF TGTGCCAGCAGCAAGATGCAAACAGGGCTCGAGCAGTACTTC
NA TRBJ2-2 TRBD1 TRBV2 CASSAGQGGRELFF TGTGCCAGCAGTGCCGGACAGGGTGGAAGGGAGCTGTTTTTT
NA TRBJ1-2 NA TRBV21-1 CASSKGGTGGVFYGYTF TGTGCCAGCAGCAAAGGGGGGACAGGGGGTGTTTTCTATGGCTACACCTTC
NA TRBJ2-5 NA TRBV2 CASSARTGEETQYF TGTGCCAGCAGTGCCCGGACTGGGGAAGAGACCCAGTACTTC
NA TRBJ2-5 NA TRBV5-1 CASSIARDTLRETQYF TGCGCCAGCTCGATTGCGAGGGACACTCTTAGGGAGACCCAGTACTTC
once TRBJ2-5 TRBD2 TRBV5-1 CASSSGGGKTQYF TGCGCCAGCAGTTCTGGCGGGGGGAAGACCCAGTACTTC
NA TRBJ1-2 NA TRBV4-1 CASSLVTGMESVDYTF TGCGCCAGCAGCCTGGTAACCGGTATGGAGTCGGTAGACTACACCTTC
NA TRBJ2-4 TRBD1 TRBV5-4 CASSLRDRALVKNIQYF TGTGCCAGCAGCTTAAGAGACAGGGCTCTAGTCAAAAACATTCAGTACTTC
medium-sized TRBJ1-2 NA TRBV7-9 CASSSTGTPLYGYTF TGTGCCAGCAGCTCAACAGGGACGCCTCTCTATGGCTACACCTTC
NA TRBJ2-2 TRBD1 TRBV2 CASSEAHRGLGGELFF TGTGCCAGCAGTGAAGCGCACAGGGGGCTGGGCGGGGAGCTGTTTTTT
NA TRBJ1-2 NA TRBV4-1 CASTLQGVGLLTYGYTF TGCGCCAGCACCCTCCAGGGCGTAGGGCTTTTAACTTATGGCTACACCTTC
NA TRBJ1-2 NA TRBV19 CASSNPRGARYGYTF TGTGCCAGTAGTAACCCCCGGGGGGCCCGCTATGGCTACACCTTC
NA TRBJ1-4 NA TRBV7-2 CASSLASGQLGAEKLFF TGTGCCAGCAGCTTAGCATCCGGACAGCTTGGGGCTGAAAAACTGTTTTTT
NA TRBJ2-7 NA TRBV4-3 CASSQDWGPTYEQYF TGCGCCAGCAGCCAAGATTGGGGCCCCACCTACGAGCAGTACTTC
NA TRBJ2-1 NA TRBV7-9 CASIGNRYNEQFF TGTGCCAGCATCGGAAACAGGTACAATGAGCAGTTCTTC
NA TRBJ2-6 NA TRBV5-1 CASSRSLSGANVLTF TGCGCCAGCAGCCGGAGTCTCTCTGGGGCCAACGTCCTGACTTTC
once TRBJ2-5 TRBD2 TRBV7-2 CASSLPLAVQETQYF TGTGCCAGCAGCTTACCCCTAGCGGTCCAAGAGACCCAGTACTTC
NA TRBJ2-7 TRBD1 TRBV7-2 CASSLVTGQAYEQYF TGTGCCAGCAGCTTAGTGACCGGACAGGCCTACGAGCAGTACTTC
NA TRBJ1-2 NA TRBV28 CASSSGSTGYGGYTF TGTGCCAGCAGTTCAGGATCGACAGGTTATGGGGGCTACACCTTC
NA TRBJ2-5 TRBD2 TRBV5-8 CASSLELAGGPVETQYF TGTGCCAGCAGCTTGGAGCTAGCGGGGGGGCCGGTGGAGACCCAGTACTTC
NA TRBJ2-5 NA TRBV18 CASSRAQETQYF TGTGCCAGCTCACGCGCGCAAGAGACCCAGTACTTC
NA TRBJ1-2 TRBD1 TRBV15 CATSKDRAFYGYTF TGTGCCACCAGCAAGGACAGGGCCTTCTATGGCTACACCTTC
NA TRBJ1-1 NA TRBV5-8 CASSPRVRGNTEAFF TGTGCCAGCAGCCCCCGGGTCCGGGGGAACACTGAAGCTTTCTTT